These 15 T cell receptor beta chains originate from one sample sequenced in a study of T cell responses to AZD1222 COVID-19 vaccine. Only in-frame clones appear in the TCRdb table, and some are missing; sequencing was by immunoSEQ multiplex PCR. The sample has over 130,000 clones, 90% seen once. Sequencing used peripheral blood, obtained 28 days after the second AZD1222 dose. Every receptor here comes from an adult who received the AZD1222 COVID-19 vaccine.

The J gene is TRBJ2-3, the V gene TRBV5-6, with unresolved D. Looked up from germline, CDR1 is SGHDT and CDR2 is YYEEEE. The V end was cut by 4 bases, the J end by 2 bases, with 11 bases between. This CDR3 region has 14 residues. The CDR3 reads CASSRRSITDTQYF. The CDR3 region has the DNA TGTGCCAGCAGCCGAAGGTCAATCACAGATACGCAGTATTTT.

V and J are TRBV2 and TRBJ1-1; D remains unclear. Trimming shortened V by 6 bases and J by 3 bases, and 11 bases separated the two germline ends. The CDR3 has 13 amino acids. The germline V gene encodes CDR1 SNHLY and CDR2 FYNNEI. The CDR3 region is CASRDDRYTEAFF. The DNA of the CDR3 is TGTGCCAGCAGAGATGACCGATACACTGAAGCTTTCTTT. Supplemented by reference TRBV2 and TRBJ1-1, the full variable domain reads EPEVTQTPSHQVTQMGQEVILRCVPISNHLYFYWYRQILGQKVEFLVSFYNNEISEKSEIFDDQFSVERPDGSNFTLKIRSTKLEDSAMYFCASRDDRYTEAFFGQGTRLTVV.

The CDR3 DNA is TGTGCCAGCAGCCGGGGGGGTATAGGGGAAAAACTGTTTTTT. Translation: CASSRGGIGEKLFF. The chain employs TRBV3-1 (or the pseudogene TRBV3-2) and TRBJ1-4; a weak D match, TRBD1 (5 bases). CDR3 length: 14 residues. Per the germline V gene, CDR1 is LGHDT and CDR2 is YNNKEL (reference sequence). V lost 4 bases and J 8 bases, leaving 14 bases between the germline ends.

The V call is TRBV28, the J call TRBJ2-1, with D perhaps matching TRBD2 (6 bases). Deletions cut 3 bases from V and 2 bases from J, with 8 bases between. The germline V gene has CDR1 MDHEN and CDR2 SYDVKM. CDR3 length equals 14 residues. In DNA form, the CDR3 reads TGTGCCAGCAGTTTGACGGGGGCCTACAATGAGCAGTTCTTC. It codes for CASSLTGAYNEQFF.

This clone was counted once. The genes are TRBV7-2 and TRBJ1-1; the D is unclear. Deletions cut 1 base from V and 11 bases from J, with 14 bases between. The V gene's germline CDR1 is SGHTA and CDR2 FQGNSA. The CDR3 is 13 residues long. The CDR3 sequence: CASSLGALTWAFF. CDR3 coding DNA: TGTGCCAGCAGCTTAGGTGCCCTCACCTGGGCTTTCTTT. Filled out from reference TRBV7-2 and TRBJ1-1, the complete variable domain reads GAGVSQSPSNKVTEKGKDVELRCDPISGHTALYWYRQSLGQGLEFLIYFQGNSAPDKSGLPSDRFSAERTGGSVSTLTIQRTQQEDSAVYLCASSLGALTWAFFGQGTRLTVV.

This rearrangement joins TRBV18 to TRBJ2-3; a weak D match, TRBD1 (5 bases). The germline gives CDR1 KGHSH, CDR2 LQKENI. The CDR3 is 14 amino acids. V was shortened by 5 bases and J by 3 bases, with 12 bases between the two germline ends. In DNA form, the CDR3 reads TGTGCCAGCTCATCGTTTCAGGGTACAGATACGCAGTATTTT. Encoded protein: CASSSFQGTDTQYF.

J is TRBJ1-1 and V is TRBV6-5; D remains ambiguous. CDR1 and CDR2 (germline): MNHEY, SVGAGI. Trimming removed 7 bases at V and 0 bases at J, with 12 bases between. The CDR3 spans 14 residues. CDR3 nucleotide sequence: TGTGCCAGCATCTCAACCCAAATGAACACTGAAGCTTTCTTT. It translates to CASISTQMNTEAFF.

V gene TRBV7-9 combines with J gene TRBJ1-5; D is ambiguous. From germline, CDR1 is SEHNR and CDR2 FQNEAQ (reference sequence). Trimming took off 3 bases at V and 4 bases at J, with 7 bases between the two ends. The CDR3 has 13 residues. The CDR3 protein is CASSFAGNQPQHF. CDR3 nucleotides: TGTGCCAGCAGCTTCGCGGGGAATCAGCCCCAGCATTTT.

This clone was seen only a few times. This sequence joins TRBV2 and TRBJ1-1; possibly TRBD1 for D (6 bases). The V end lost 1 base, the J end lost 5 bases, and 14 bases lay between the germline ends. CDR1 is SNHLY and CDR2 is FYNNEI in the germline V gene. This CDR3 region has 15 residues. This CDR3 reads CASSEEQYRVTEAFF. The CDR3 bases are TGTGCCAGCAGTGAAGAGCAATACAGGGTGACTGAAGCTTTCTTT. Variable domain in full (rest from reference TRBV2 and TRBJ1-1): EPEVTQTPSHQVTQMGQEVILRCVPISNHLYFYWYRQILGQKVEFLVSFYNNEISEKSEIFDDQFSVERPDGSNFTLKIRSTKLEDSAMYFCASSEEQYRVTEAFFGQGTRLTVV.

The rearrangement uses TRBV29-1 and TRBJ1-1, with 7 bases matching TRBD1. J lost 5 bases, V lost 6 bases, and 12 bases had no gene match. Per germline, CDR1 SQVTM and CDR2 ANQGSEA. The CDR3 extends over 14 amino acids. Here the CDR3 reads CSVAPKGADTEAFF. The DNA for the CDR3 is TGCAGCGTCGCCCCGAAGGGGGCAGATACTGAAGCTTTCTTT.

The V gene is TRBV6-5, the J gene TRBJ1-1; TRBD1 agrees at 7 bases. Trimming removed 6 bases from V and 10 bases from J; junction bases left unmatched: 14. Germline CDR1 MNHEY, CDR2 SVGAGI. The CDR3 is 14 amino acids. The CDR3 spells CASSLGQDAAGAFF. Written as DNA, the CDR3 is TGTGCCAGCAGCCTCGGACAGGATGCCGCCGGAGCTTTCTTT.

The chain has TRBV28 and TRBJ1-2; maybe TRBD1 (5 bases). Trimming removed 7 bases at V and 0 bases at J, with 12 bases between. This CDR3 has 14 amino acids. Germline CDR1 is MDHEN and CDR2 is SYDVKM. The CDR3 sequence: CASTPGGSNYGYTF. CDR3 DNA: TGTGCCAGCACCCCTGGGGGGTCTAACTATGGCTACACCTTC.

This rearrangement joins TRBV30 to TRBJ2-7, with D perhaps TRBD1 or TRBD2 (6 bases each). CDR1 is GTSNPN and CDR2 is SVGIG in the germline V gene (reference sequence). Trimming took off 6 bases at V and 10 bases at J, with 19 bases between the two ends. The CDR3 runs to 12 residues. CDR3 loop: CACMPEGGHQYV. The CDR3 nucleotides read TGTGCCTGTATGCCGGAGGGGGGACATCAGTACGTC.

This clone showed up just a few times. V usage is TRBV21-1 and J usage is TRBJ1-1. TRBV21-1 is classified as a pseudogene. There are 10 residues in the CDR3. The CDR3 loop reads CAEGTAEAFF. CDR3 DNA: TGTGCCGAGGGGACGGCTGAAGCTTTCTTT.

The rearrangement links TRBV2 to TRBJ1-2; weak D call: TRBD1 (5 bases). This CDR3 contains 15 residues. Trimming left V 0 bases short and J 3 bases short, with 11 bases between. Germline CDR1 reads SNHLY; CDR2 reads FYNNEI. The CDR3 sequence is CASSEAGGEHYGYTF. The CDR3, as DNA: TGTGCCAGCAGTGAAGCGGGAGGGGAACACTATGGCTACACCTTC.